The present T cell receptor beta chain was sequenced within a study of CD8 T cells in ankylosing spondylitis. In germline, CDR1 is MNHNS, CDR2 SASEGT. The CDR3 sequence is 13 residues long. The V and J ends lost 5 bases and 0 bases respectively, with 8 bases between them. A remark on this clonotype: The antigen remains undetermined.

Libraries for TCR beta were made by quantitative 5'-RACE with molecular barcodes. One entry per CDR3 protein results from TCRdb running MiXCR on the 5' RACE reads. This table has over 150,000 distinct CDR3 sequences, 9.5% to 15% appearing once. Study-wide results and caveats: Reports say disease-linked clones showed up significantly more in matched ankylosing spondylitis synovial fluid. What appeared characteristic of ankylosing spondylitis blood was a TCR beta motif of eight highly homologous variants.

The receptor comes from a male donor with ankylosing spondylitis or in good health (not recorded which). The gene calls are TRBV6-1 and TRBJ2-7; D is ambiguous. Sequencing was performed on blood, either unsorted or a sorted T cell fraction (not recorded which). CDR3 amino acids: CASSSASSYEQYF. The CDR3 DNA follows: TGTGCCAGCAGTAGCGCCTCCTCCTACGAGCAGTACTTC.